These T cell receptor beta chains were read from a single sample in a study of spatial heterogeneity in lung cancer. Via MiXCR, TCRdb re-called the 5' RACE reads, giving one row per CDR3 protein. The table includes tens of thousands of distinct CDR3 sequences, approximately 12% detected once. This specimen was PBMCs, taken at surgery. The receptor set was obtained from a male donor with early-stage non-small cell lung cancer. Each CDR3 is given with its conserved first and last residue.

CDR3aa,v_gene
CASSDDSNQPQHF,TRBV25-1
CASSATGGPEQFF,TRBV6-4
CASSLEGLTYEQYF,TRBV5-6
CASSIFMPGGDSPLHF,TRBV19
CASSQTPTTGELFF,TRBV19
CAISEPTSGSSSGANVLTF,TRBV10-3
CASSLGGYSNQPQHF,TRBV5-1
CASSLEGDWYNEQFF,TRBV5-1
CASSLLAGDKTQYF,TRBV5-1
CAISESGGWSTEAFF,TRBV10-3
CASLADSPNYGYTF,TRBV2
CASSPLKGRGFNEQFF,TRBV7-3
CASSSRTSGYTF,TRBV7-9
CSGGETGLSEQYF,TRBV29-1